This T cell receptor (beta chain) was documented in a study of T cell responses to AZD1222 COVID-19 vaccine. This clone occurred once. Antigen specificity is unknown. Method: immunoSEQ multiplex PCR; TCRdb's copy keeps in-frame clones and lacks some. Altogether 150,000 or so clones are present, about 89% being singletons, with the ten largest covering about 3%. CDR3 length: 14 amino acids. V shed 5 bases and J shed 0 bases, with 8 bases lying between them. Germline V CDR1 and CDR2: MDHEN, SYDVKM. Overall study results and limits: Vaccination with two AZD1222 doses was followed by a rise in Spike-specific TCR breadth and depth. Donors skewed white British and female; clonal diversity was possibly underestimated.

This TCR was sampled from an adult in good health. The specimen comprised peripheral blood, sampled on day 0 of AZD1222 vaccination. The chain links TRBV28 to TRBJ2-1; D possibly corresponds to TRBD2 (5 bases). CDR3 amino acids: CASSRRSSYNEQFF. The CDR3 coding sequence is TGTGCCAGCAGTCGGAGGAGCTCCTACAATGAGCAGTTCTTC.